This note documents a single T cell receptor (beta chain) sequence. What antigen it recognizes has not been identified. No base-level quality is on record; no much larger clone is a single base apart. The cohort comprised some 700 healthy bone marrow donors. All cohort members were sampled while nominally healthy, although unrecorded immune exposures were likely present. The donor was CMV seronegative and was included in the group of 352 seronegative cohort members. Each donor provided a peripheral blood sample, and peripheral blood mononuclear cells were used for TCR beta sequencing. Genomic DNA extraction from the blood cell samples was performed with the Qiagen DNeasy Blood Extraction Kit. The protocol used for the library was the immunoSEQ multiplex PCR assay. For the multiplex PCR, a mixture combining 60 forward primers for TCR Vbeta segments and 13 reverse primers for TCR Jbeta segments was used. The CDR3 region of rearranged TCR beta genes was amplified from genomic DNA with a multiplex PCR assay. Amplified TCR beta libraries were sequenced as 87-base-pair reads on the Illumina HiSeq System. From the authors' description of their analysis: Across the 670 or so repertoires, a later analysis counted 78 million or so unique TCR beta chains, roughly 11 million of which were shared by at least two donors. A nearest-neighbor algorithm error-corrected the raw reads and collapsed the reads into unique sequences, merging closely related sequences to remove PCR and sequencing errors. V, D and J gene segments were assigned by aligning CDR3 sequences to IMGT reference sequences. For a sequence to be retained, a match of at least six nucleotides to both a V gene segment and a J gene segment was required. Rearrangements were called productive when the CDR3 lacked stop codons and stayed in frame with V and J; all others were non-productive. Following IMGT convention, CDR3 was defined as the stretch from the second conserved V-encoded cysteine to the conserved J-encoded phenylalanine. The earlier analysis of about 610 of the donors excluded sequences that lacked an unambiguous match to a single V gene segment. An earlier analysis of several hundred of the donors called V segments functional above 56.7% productive rearrangements and segregating when the between-donor standard deviation exceeded 5%. A statistical classification framework was built to diagnose cytomegalovirus status from the catalog of TCR beta chain sequences. In a later analysis, V and J genes were assigned by comparing TCR nucleotide sequences against IMGT/GENE-DB human TR gene sequences. The TCRdist pipeline was used in a later analysis to assign CDR3 sequences and most-parsimonious VDJ recombination scenarios. In a later analysis, every TCR beta chain was defined by the combination of its CDR3 amino acid sequence and its V-gene family, and reads without a unique V-gene family were dropped. To address suspected cross-contamination and a sequencing artifact, a later analysis removed roughly 580 highly shared, low-generation-probability nucleotide sequences. In a later analysis, a clonal expansion index was calculated for each public chain from normalized within-repertoire ranks of inferred template counts. In a later analysis, generation probabilities were computed using a VDJ recombination model fitted to out-of-frame rearrangements, and the results were checked against IGoR. Hypergeometric tests were used in a later analysis to score TCR-TCR, TCR-HLA and TCR-CMV co-occurrence, with a repertoire-size bias correction applied to the TCR pairs. False discovery rates were estimated in a later analysis by permuting HLA or CMV assignments 20 times. In a later analysis, co-occurring TCRs were grouped with DBSCAN, and TCRdist sequence similarity was added when clustering was performed within HLA-allele-positive subsets. Repertoires with fewer than 30,000 or more than 120,000 public chains, plus five repertoires with anomalous nucleotide sharing, were excluded from co-occurrence clustering. TCRdb's version of the immuneACCESS table is confined to in-frame rearrangements and falls short of the full clone set. An unresolved V gene accounts for under half of the shortfall where checked; the remainder is of unknown origin. The V and J calls and clone size were taken over from that table, and D and trimming were inferred from the DNA. The sample table shows fewer than 85,000 clones, and around three quarters are seen once. Jointly, the top ten make up about 3.5% of the sample.

The data are from a study of cytomegalovirus exposure and HLA in healthy donors (dated by TCRdb to the late 2010s). In terms of the full investigation: An earlier analysis of some 500 of the donors reported roughly 270 Gb of sequence data and 120 million or so unique TCR beta sequences from 150 million to 200 million T cells. Around 300 gigabases of sequencing data and tens of millions of unique TCR sequences were included in an early release covering 550 to 650 HLA-typed donors. Of the 350 to 400 genotyped donors, approximately 83% fell in the genetic ancestry cluster associated with self-reported Caucasian donors. The aim of the study was to test whether cataloging public T cell receptors could identify signatures of past pathogen exposure. The study used immunosequencing to profile the T cell repertoires of approximately 630 subjects and linked those repertoires to cytomegalovirus serostatus. Along with the approximately 700-subject first cohort, a separate validation cohort of over a hundred different subjects was used. The study combined high-throughput TCR immunosequencing, statistical association of individual TCRs with disease status, and machine learning to predict cytomegalovirus infection status. To study patterns of TCR occurrence, a later analysis re-analyzed previously published TCR beta repertoires from around 700 donors and added high-resolution HLA genotyping. The later analysis used no new phenotypic data to find candidate immune exposures, relying instead on TCR beta sequences and their occurrence across donors. An earlier analysis of more than 450 of the donors used high-throughput TCR beta sequencing to judge whether each TCR beta V gene segment behaved as functional or pseudogenic. Donor age, sex, ethnicity and CMV serostatus were collected together with the repertoire data. Genome-wide SNP genotypes for about three fifths of the 666 donors were used in a later genetic analysis, which treated that subset as a discovery cohort. All discovery cohort repertoires had been generated on a single sequencing platform. Class I and class II HLA loci were covered by the typing at four-digit resolution. The number of typed donors differed by locus: 629-630 for A, B, C, DRB1 and DQB1; some 500 for DQA1; over 600 for DPA1; and some 470 for DPB1. Because of strong linkage in the cohort, roughly five DR-DQ haplotypes were treated as single units for association and clustering. Among about 390 genotyped donors of the cohort, an average of roughly 240,000 unique TCR beta nucleotide sequences were sequenced per donor, around a sixth of them non-productive.

What the research found in general, with its limitations: Presence/absence analyses assumed roughly uniform sequencing depth across donors, an assumption that may not hold. Several of the top co-occurrence clusters appeared to be linked to parvovirus B19, influenza, CMV and Epstein-Barr virus, according to a later analysis. Most CMV-associated TCR beta chains appeared to be HLA-restricted in a later analysis, and the HLA associations seemed to be driven largely by CMV exposure. At a false discovery rate of 0.05, a later analysis linked fewer than 20,000 TCR beta sequences to specific HLA alleles. Because counts were too low, about 17 rarely observed V segments, including chromosome 9 orphons, were excluded from the earlier analysis of 587 of the donors. For the cohort, immune exposure information was limited to CMV serostatus. A cluster of highly shared sequence variants was judged likely to be a technical artifact of the sequencing pipeline. The classifier was reported to diagnose cytomegalovirus status with high specificity and sensitivity in both the original cohort and the validation cohort. Broadly in line with IMGT annotations, most TCR beta V segments showed up in productive rearrangements about 87% or about 30% of the time in an earlier analysis of around 600 of the donors. In a later analysis, HLA-associated TCR beta chains showed more clonal expansion and lower generation probabilities than non-associated chains that were equally common. In a later analysis, TCR association rates were found to vary across HLA loci, with the most associated TCRs seen for DRB1 alleles and the fewest for HLA-C alleles. Assigning TCR associations to individual alleles was difficult when HLA alleles, especially DR and DQ, strongly co-occurred. A further reported finding was that TCR beta sequences accurately predicted the HLA-A and HLA-B alleles for most subjects in the first cohort. Linkage disequilibrium might explain the correlated functional status among segregating V segments, but an unknown experimental factor could not be excluded. Some IMGT-functional V segments, including TRBV6-2 and TRBV6-3, could not be told apart with the 87-base-pair reads, so those segments were excluded. HLA typing was unavailable for some donors at each locus, so association tests used only the typed subset. It was suggested by the authors that the approach could potentially be generalized to other disease states and immunological phenotypes. In vitro tests confirmed that a few of the cytomegalovirus-associated TCR beta chains recognize cytomegalovirus antigens. Most TCR sequences were seen in very few donors, while some public TCRs were found in many individuals. In this cohort, only TCR beta chains were sequenced, and detectable features were limited by the absence of alpha or paired-chain data. In a later genetic analysis, a missense DCLRE1C variant was associated with V-gene and J-gene trimming of TCR beta chains, and the association was replicated in an independent cohort. According to a later genetic analysis, donors in an Asian-associated ancestry cluster had fewer N-insertions in productive TCRs than the roughly 660-donor mean. In the study, around 160 TCR beta chains were listed as associated with cytomegalovirus.

V is reduced by 0 bases and J by 4 bases, leaving a spacing of 18 bases between them. CDR3 length: 17 amino acids, cysteine to phenylalanine. Just the 51-base CDR3 DNA is kept, in frame starting at base 1. According to the germline V gene, CDR1 reads LGHNA and CDR2 reads YSLEER. The source of this sequence is a man in his forties or fifties in good health and CMV-seronegative. Sequenced input: PBMCs. The rearrangement combines TRBV4-3 with TRBJ1-2, with the D gene too uncertain to name. This receptor carries the CDR3 CASSQDPGGPPIYGYTF. At the DNA level, the sequence is TGCGCCAGCAGCCAAGATCCGGGAGGGCCTCCCATCTATGGCTACACCTTC.